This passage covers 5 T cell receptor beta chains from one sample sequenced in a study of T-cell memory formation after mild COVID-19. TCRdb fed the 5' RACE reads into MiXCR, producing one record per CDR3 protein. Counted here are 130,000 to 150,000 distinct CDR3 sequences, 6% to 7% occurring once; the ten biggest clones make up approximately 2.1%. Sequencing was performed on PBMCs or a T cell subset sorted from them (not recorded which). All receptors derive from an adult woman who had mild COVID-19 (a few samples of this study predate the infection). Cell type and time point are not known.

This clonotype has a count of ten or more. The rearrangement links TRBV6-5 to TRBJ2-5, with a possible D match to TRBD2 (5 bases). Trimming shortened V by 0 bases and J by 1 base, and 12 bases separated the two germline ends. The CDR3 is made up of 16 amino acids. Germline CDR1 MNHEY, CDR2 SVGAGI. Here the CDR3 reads CASSYSVRGSQETQYF. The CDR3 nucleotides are TGTGCCAGCAGTTACTCGGTACGGGGATCCCAAGAGACCCAGTACTTC.

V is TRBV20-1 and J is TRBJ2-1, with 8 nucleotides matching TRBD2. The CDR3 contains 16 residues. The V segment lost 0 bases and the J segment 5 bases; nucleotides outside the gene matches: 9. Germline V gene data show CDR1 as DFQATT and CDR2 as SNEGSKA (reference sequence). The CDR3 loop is CSARDLQGGGNNEQFF. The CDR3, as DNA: TGCAGTGCTAGAGATTTGCAGGGCGGGGGGAACAATGAGCAGTTCTTC.

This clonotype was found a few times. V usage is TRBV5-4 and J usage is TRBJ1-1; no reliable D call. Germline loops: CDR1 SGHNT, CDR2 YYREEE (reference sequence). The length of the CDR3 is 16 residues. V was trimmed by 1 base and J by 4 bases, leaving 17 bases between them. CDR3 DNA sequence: TGTGCCAGCAGCTTGCTCCCTTCTATCTTCGGCACTGAAGCTTTCTTT. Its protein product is CASSLLPSIFGTEAFF. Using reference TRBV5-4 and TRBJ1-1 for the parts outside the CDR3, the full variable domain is ETGVTQSPTHLIKTRGQQVTLRCSSQSGHNTVSWYQQALGQGPQFIFQYYREEENGRGNFPPRFSGLQFPNYSSELNVNALELDDSALYLCASSLLPSIFGTEAFFGQGTRLTVV.

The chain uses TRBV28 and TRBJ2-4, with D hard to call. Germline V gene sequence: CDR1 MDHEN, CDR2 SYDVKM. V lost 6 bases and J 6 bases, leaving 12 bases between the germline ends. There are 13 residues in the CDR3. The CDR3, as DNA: TGTGCCAGCAGCCGCCTCCCAGGAAACATTCAGTACTTC. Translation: CASSRLPGNIQYF.

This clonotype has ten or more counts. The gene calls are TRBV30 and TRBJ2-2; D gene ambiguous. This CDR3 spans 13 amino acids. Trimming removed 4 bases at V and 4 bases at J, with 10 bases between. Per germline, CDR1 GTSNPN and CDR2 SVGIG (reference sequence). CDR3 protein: CAWIGMGTGELFF. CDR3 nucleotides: TGTGCCTGGATTGGTATGGGCACCGGGGAGCTGTTTTTT. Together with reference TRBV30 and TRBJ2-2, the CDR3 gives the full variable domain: SQTIHQWPATLVQPVGSPLSLECTVEGTSNPNLYWYRQAAGRGLQLLFYSVGIGQISSEVPQNLSASRPQDRQFILSSKKLLLSDSGFYLCAWIGMGTGELFFGEGSRLTVL.